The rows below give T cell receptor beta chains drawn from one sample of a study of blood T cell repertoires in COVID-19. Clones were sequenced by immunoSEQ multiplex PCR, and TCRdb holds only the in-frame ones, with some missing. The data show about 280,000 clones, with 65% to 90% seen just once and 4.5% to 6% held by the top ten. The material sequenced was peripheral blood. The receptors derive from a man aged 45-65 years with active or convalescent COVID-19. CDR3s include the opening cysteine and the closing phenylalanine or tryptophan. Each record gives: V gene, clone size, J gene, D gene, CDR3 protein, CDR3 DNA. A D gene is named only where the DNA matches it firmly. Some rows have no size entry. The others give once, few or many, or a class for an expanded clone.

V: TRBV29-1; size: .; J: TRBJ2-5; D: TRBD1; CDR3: CSVTGLETQYF; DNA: TGCAGCGTGACAGGGCTAGAGACCCAGTACTTC
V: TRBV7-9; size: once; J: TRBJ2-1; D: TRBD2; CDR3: CASSRRLSGRVNEQFF; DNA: TGTGCCAGCAGCCGACGCCTTAGCGGGAGGGTAAATGAGCAGTTCTTC
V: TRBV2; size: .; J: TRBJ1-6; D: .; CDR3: CASSVSSTRNSPLHF; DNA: TGTGCCAGCAGTGTAAGCTCCACCCGGAATTCACCCCTCCACTTT
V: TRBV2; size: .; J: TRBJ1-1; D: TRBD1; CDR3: CASSEQGAANTEAFF; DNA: TGTGCCAGCAGTGAGCAGGGGGCGGCGAACACTGAAGCTTTCTTT
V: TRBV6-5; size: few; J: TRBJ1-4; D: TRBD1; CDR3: CASSYRTGLNEKLFF; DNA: TGTGCCAGCAGCTATCGGACAGGTTTGAATGAAAAACTGTTTTTT
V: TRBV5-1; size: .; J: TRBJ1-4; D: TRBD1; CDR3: CASSPTGRTNEKLFF; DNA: TGCGCCAGCAGCCCGACAGGGAGAACTAATGAAAAACTGTTTTTT
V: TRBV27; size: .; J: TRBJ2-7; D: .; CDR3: CASSTTTTGKNYEQYF; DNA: TGTGCCAGCAGTACAACAACGACGGGGAAGAACTACGAGCAGTACTTC
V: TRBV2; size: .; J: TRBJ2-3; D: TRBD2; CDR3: CASNLADSTDTQYF; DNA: TGTGCCAGCAACCTAGCGGATTCCACAGATACGCAGTATTTT
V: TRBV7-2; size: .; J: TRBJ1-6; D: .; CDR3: CASSPYLGRGNSPLHF; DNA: TGTGCCAGCAGCCCCTACTTGGGCAGGGGAAATTCACCCCTCCACTTT
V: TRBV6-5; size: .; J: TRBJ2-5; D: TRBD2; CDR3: CASKLAGGQETQYF; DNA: TGTGCCAGTAAACTAGCGGGAGGACAAGAGACCCAGTACTTC
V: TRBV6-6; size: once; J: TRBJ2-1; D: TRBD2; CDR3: CASTELAGAEQFF; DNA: TGTGCCAGCACGGAGCTAGCGGGAGCTGAGCAGTTCTTC
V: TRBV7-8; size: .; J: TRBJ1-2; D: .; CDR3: CASSASRASLTNYGYTF; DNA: TGTGCCAGCAGCGCCTCCAGGGCTTCATTGACTAACTATGGCTACACCTTC
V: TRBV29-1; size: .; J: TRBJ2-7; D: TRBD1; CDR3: CSVPRGQRTLYEQYF; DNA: TGCAGCGTTCCAAGGGGACAGCGAACCCTCTACGAGCAGTACTTC
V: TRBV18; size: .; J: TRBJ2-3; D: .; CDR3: CASSPSSQGSDTQYF; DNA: TGTGCCAGCTCACCATCTTCTCAGGGGTCAGATACGCAGTATTTT
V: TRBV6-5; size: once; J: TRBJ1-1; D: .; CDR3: CASTLGVTEAFF; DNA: TGTGCCAGCACATTAGGAGTGACTGAAGCTTTCTTT
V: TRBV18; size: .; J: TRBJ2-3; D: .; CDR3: CASSPPGGSDTQYF; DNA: TGTGCCAGCTCACCCCCCGGAGGTTCAGATACGCAGTATTTT
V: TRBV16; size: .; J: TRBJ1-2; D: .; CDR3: CASSPISPGNYGYTF; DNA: TGTGCCAGCAGCCCCATATCCCCAGGAAACTATGGCTACACCTTC
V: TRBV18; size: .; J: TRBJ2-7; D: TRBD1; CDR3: CASSPPGQGAYEQYF; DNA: TGTGCCAGCTCACCTCCGGGACAGGGGGCCTACGAGCAGTACTTC
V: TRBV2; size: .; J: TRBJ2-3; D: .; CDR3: CASSERGDTQYF; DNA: TGTGCCAGCAGTGAAAGGGGGGATACGCAGTATTTT